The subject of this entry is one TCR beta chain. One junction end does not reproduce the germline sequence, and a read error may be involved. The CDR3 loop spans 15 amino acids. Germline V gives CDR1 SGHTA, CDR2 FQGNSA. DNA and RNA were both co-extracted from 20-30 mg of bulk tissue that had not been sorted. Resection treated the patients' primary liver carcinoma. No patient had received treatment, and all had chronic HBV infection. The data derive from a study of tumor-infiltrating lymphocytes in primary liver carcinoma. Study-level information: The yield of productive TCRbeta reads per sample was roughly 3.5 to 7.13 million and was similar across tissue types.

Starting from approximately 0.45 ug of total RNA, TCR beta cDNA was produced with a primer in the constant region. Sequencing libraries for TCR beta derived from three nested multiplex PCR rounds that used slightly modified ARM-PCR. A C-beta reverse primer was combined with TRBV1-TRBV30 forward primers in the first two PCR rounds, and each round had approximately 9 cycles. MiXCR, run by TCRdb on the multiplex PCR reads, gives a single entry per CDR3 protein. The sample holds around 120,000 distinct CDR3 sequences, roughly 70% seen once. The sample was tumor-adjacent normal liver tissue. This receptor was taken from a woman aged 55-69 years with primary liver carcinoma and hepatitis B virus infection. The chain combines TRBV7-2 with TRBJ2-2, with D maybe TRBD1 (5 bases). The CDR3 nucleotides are TGTGTCAGCAGCTCAACTCAGGGTTACACCGGGGAGCTGTTTTTT. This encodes CVSSSTQGYTGELFF. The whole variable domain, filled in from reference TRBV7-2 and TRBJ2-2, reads GAGVSQSPSNKVTEKGKDVELRCDPISGHTALYWYRQSLGQGLEFLIYFQGNSAPDKSGLPSDRFSAERTGGSVSTLTIQRTQQEDSAVYLCVSSSTQGYTGELFFGEGSRLTVL.